The 18 T cell receptor beta chains given below trace back to one sample, sequenced in a study of T cell responses to AZD1222 COVID-19 vaccine. The protocol was immunoSEQ multiplex PCR, while the TCRdb copy is restricted to in-frame clones and leaves out a portion. The sample has 100,000 or so clones; more than 75% are singletons. Sequences were derived from peripheral blood, sampled on day 0 of AZD1222 vaccination. The receptors were gathered from an adult in good health.

As for this clone: Other DNA sequences from this sample encode an identical CDR3 as well. The chain recombines TRBV3-1 (or the pseudogene TRBV3-2) with TRBJ2-7; perhaps TRBD2 as D (5 bases). The CDR3 extends over 13 amino acids. V lost 6 bases and J 11 bases, leaving 20 bases between the germline ends. Germline CDR1 and CDR2: LGHDT and YNNKEL (reference sequence). DNA for the CDR3: TGTGCCAGCAGTCCTTATCTTGCCGGGATTAAGTACTTC. It is translated as CASSPYLAGIKYF.

The chain employs TRBV9 and TRBJ2-1, with D uncertain. Germline V gene sequence: CDR1 SGDLS, CDR2 YYNGEE. V lost 3 bases and J lost 2, with 9 bases in between. This CDR3 spans 14 amino acids. In DNA, the CDR3 is TGTGCCAGCAGCGAACGACACACCTACAATGAGCAGTTCTTC. Translating gives CASSERHTYNEQFF.

The chain recombines TRBV19 with TRBJ2-2, with TRBD1 matching over 8 bases. In germline, CDR1 is LNHDA, CDR2 SQIVND (reference sequence). CDR3 length: 15 amino acids. J gave up 3 bases and V 7 bases, and 7 bases lay outside the gene matches. The CDR3 spells CASKNQGADTGELFF. In DNA form, the CDR3 reads TGTGCCAGTAAGAATCAGGGGGCCGACACCGGGGAGCTGTTTTTT.

The gene calls are TRBV11-3 and TRBJ2-1; 7 bases agree with TRBD1. Unmatched junction bases numbered 3, after V lost 5 bases and J lost 5 bases. Looked up from germline, CDR1 is SGHNT and CDR2 is YENEEA. This CDR3 contains 13 residues. CDR3: CASSHDRDNEQFF. CDR3 nucleotides: TGTGCCAGCAGCCACGACAGGGACAATGAGCAGTTCTTC.

The J gene is TRBJ2-2, the V gene TRBV2; the D is unclear. Trimming removed 2 bases from V and 5 bases from J, with 15 bases in between. CDR3 size: 16 residues. Germline V gene data show CDR1 as SNHLY and CDR2 as FYNNEI. The CDR3 bases are TGTGCCAGCAGTGAAAGGTCAGTCGGATCTACCGGGGAGCTGTTTTTT. Amino acid sequence: CASSERSVGSTGELFF.

J is TRBJ1-6 and V is TRBV2, with 7 bases matching TRBD1. V dropped 1 base and J dropped 9; count of bases not matched to a gene: 6. The CDR3 sequence is 15 residues long. Germline V gives CDR1 SNHLY, CDR2 FYNNEI. The CDR3 loop is CASSEVRQGSSPLHF. The CDR3 nucleotides read TGTGCCAGCAGTGAAGTAAGACAGGGTTCTTCACCCCTCCACTTT. The full variable domain, completed using reference TRBV2 and TRBJ1-6, is EPEVTQTPSHQVTQMGQEVILRCVPISNHLYFYWYRQILGQKVEFLVSFYNNEISEKSEIFDDQFSVERPDGSNFTLKIRSTKLEDSAMYFCASSEVRQGSSPLHFGNGTRLTVT.

The chain carries TRBV11-3 and TRBJ2-1, with D possibly being TRBD2 (6 bases). The CDR3 is made up of 14 amino acids. Per the germline V gene, CDR1 is SGHNT and CDR2 is YENEEA. V lost 0 bases, J lost 3 bases, and 6 bases lay in between. CDR3 nucleotides: TGTGCCAGCAGCTTAGAGGGGGGCTACAATGAGCAGTTCTTC. The encoded protein is CASSLEGGYNEQFF.

The sample holds one count of this clone. The CDR3 here is CASTPQGDYNEQFF. The CDR3 nucleotides are TGCGCCAGCACCCCCCAGGGTGACTACAATGAGCAGTTCTTC. The V gene is TRBV5-1, the J gene TRBJ2-1, with D possibly matching TRBD1 (5 bases). The CDR3 is 14 amino acids. V was shortened by 6 bases and J by 3 bases, with 13 bases between the two germline ends. The germline V gene has CDR1 SGHRS and CDR2 YFSETQ.

The V call is TRBV7-9, the J call TRBJ1-2, with 7 nucleotides matching TRBD1. Per germline, CDR1 SEHNR and CDR2 FQNEAQ (reference sequence). The CDR3 sequence is 12 residues long. The trim removed 5 bases at V and 8 bases at J, leaving 5 bases unmatched. The CDR3 DNA reads TGTGCCAGCAGCCTGACAGGGACCGGCTACACCTTC. Its protein is CASSLTGTGYTF. Filled out from reference TRBV7-9 and TRBJ1-2, the complete variable domain reads DTGVSQNPRHKITKRGQNVTFRCDPISEHNRLYWYRQTLGQGPEFLTYFQNEAQLEKSRLLSDRFSAERPKGSFSTLEIQRTEQGDSAMYLCASSLTGTGYTFGSGTRLTVV.

The chain uses TRBV5-1 and TRBJ2-3; possibly TRBD1 for D (5 bases). Per germline, CDR1 SGHRS and CDR2 YFSETQ. Trimming took 3 bases from V and 5 from J, leaving 13 bases between them. This CDR3 has 14 amino acids. CDR3 sequence reads: CASSSGRVGDTQYF. In nucleotides, the CDR3 is TGCGCCAGCAGCTCGGGCAGGGTAGGAGATACGCAGTATTTT.

The chain carries TRBV12-3 or TRBV12-4 and TRBJ2-1; D remains unclear. The CDR3 has 12 residues. The V end lost 4 bases, the J end lost 8 bases, and 9 bases lay between the germline ends. The CDR3 bases are TGTGCCAGCAGTTCCTCATTCGATGAGCAGTTCTTC. Translation: CASSSSFDEQFF.

CDR3 in amino acids: CASSGGFLPNTGELFF. The CDR3 DNA reads TGCGCCAGCAGTGGGGGGTTTCTACCTAACACCGGGGAGCTGTTTTTT. The rearrangement joins TRBV5-1 to TRBJ2-2; the D gene is possibly TRBD2 (6 bases). CDR1 and CDR2 from the germline V gene are SGHRS and YFSETQ. The CDR3 has 16 amino acids. V lost 5 bases and J 2 bases, leaving 16 bases between the germline ends.

J is TRBJ1-2 and V is TRBV24-1, with 7 bases lining up with TRBD1. From germline, CDR1 is KGHDR and CDR2 SFDVKD. CDR3 length equals 15 residues. V shed 2 bases and J 8 bases; nucleotides not matched to a gene: 10. CDR3 sequence (DNA): TGTGCCACCAGTGATTCGACAGGGAAGAGTGTGGGCTACACCTTC. This translates into CATSDSTGKSVGYTF.

In the case of this clone: The junction departs from germline at one end; a sequencing error may be responsible. The chain carries TRBV28 and TRBJ1-5; the D gene is possibly TRBD1 (6 bases). This CDR3 is built from 15 residues. Germline V gene lookup returns CDR1 MDHEN and CDR2 SYDVKM. The CDR3 loop reads CASTLGGRSNQPQHF. CDR3 DNA sequence: TGTGCCAGCACTTTAGGGGGACGTAGCAATCAGCCCCAGCATTTT.

The chain uses TRBV4-2 and TRBJ1-1; no definite D call. The CDR3 has 13 residues. Germline V gene sequence: CDR1 LGHNA, CDR2 YNFKEQ. V was trimmed by 1 base and J by 5 bases, leaving 8 bases between them. The CDR3 coding sequence is TGTGCCAGCAGCCAAGGGGGTCGGACTGAAGCTTTCTTT. It encodes CASSQGGRTEAFF.

The chain couples TRBV7-9 to TRBJ2-7; D not resolved. V lost 1 base and J 5 bases, leaving 12 bases between the germline ends. The V gene's germline CDR1 is SEHNR and CDR2 FQNEAQ (reference sequence). This CDR3 is built from 14 residues. DNA for the CDR3: TGTGCCAGCAGCTTAGAAATTCCGGGCCACGAGCAGTACTTC. Translation: CASSLEIPGHEQYF.

The chain recombines TRBV4-1 with TRBJ2-1, with D unclear. Germline V gene sequence: CDR1 MGHRA, CDR2 YSYEKL. With 4 bases removed from V and 5 bases from J, the gap between germline ends came to 6 bases. CDR3 size: 12 residues. This CDR3 is CASSLRDNEQFF. The DNA of the CDR3 is TGCGCCAGCAGCCTCAGAGACAATGAGCAGTTCTTC.

J is TRBJ2-3 and V is TRBV5-4; D might be TRBD2 (6 bases). Trimming removed 0 bases at V and 1 base at J, with 12 bases between. The CDR3 spans 16 residues. Germline assignment: CDR1 SGHNT and CDR2 YYREEE (reference sequence). CDR3 loop: CASSLVQGGGTDTQYF. The CDR3 DNA reads TGTGCCAGCAGCTTGGTCCAGGGCGGGGGCACAGATACGCAGTATTTT.